Listed here are 11 T cell receptor beta chains from one sample, sequenced in a study of regulatory T cells in long-lasting Graves disease. Sample time point: newly diagnosed GD, antithyroid drugs for less than 3 months. Preparation of the TCR library used RNA extracted from PBMCs. Construction of the TCR beta libraries employed iRepertoire HTBI primers in conjunction with Arm-PCR of CDR3 regions. Via MiXCR, TCRdb re-called the multiplex PCR reads, giving one row per CDR3 protein. Found here are some 500,000 distinct CDR3 sequences, 13% of them singletons; the top ten hold 10%. This same sample was also taken into another study, of T cells in Graves' hyperthyroidism and ophthalmopathy.

The sample was peripheral blood mononuclear cells (PBMCs), taken at new diagnosis, from a patient treated with antithyroid drugs. The receptor source for this set is a young man with Graves disease.

This clonotype was observed many times. The chain is built from TRBV18 and TRBJ2-7; 8 bases match TRBD1. Germline V gene data show CDR1 as KGHSH and CDR2 as LQKENI. V dropped 5 bases and J dropped 2; count of bases not matched to a gene: 11. CDR3 length: 16 residues. CDR3 region: CASSSPTAQGAYEQYF. The CDR3 bases are TGTGCCAGCTCATCCCCGACCGCACAGGGGGCCTACGAGCAGTACTTC.

This clonotype was recorded at least ten times. The chain is built from TRBV20-1 and TRBJ2-1, with 7 bases fitting TRBD2. Germline lookup yields CDR1 DFQATT and CDR2 SNEGSKA (reference sequence). CDR3 length: 13 amino acids. V shed 1 base and J 8 bases; nucleotides not matched to a gene: 5. CDR3 amino acids: CSARGREDYEQFF. DNA of the CDR3: TGCAGTGCTAGAGGTCGGGAGGACTATGAGCAGTTCTTC.

The sample holds many counts of this clonotype. The chain recombines TRBV3-1 with TRBJ2-7, with D hard to call. In germline, CDR1 is LGHDT, CDR2 YNNKEL (reference sequence). V was trimmed by 2 bases and J by 3 bases, leaving 5 bases between them. The CDR3 is made up of 12 amino acids. CDR3 nucleotide sequence: TGTGCCAGCAGCCAAAGCTACTACGAGCAGTACTTC. This sequence encodes CASSQSYYEQYF.

The rearrangement joins TRBV10-3 to TRBJ1-1; a weak D match, TRBD1 (5 bases). Trimming took off 10 bases at V and 2 bases at J, with 11 bases between the two ends. The CDR3 is 12 residues long. Germline CDR1 is ENHRY and CDR2 is SYGVKD. The CDR3 DNA reads as TGTGCCACACAGGTGACTAACACTGAAGCTTTCTTT. Translation: CATQVTNTEAFF.

The chain couples TRBV10-3 to TRBJ2-7; tentative D call: TRBD1 (6 bases). There are 14 residues in the CDR3. Trimming took off 8 bases at V and 4 bases at J, with 18 bases between the two ends. In germline, CDR1 is ENHRY, CDR2 SYGVKD. The CDR3 nucleotides are TGTGCCATCGGCAGTCACAGGGAAGCGTACGAGCAGTACTTC. This gives the protein CAIGSHREAYEQYF.

This clonotype occurred a few times. V and J are TRBV6-1 and TRBJ1-5; 8 nucleotides line up with TRBD1. The V segment lost 5 bases and the J segment 1 base; nucleotides outside the gene matches: 13. The V gene's germline CDR1 is MNHNS and CDR2 SASEGT. The CDR3 extends over 18 amino acids. The CDR3 region is CASSKGEAGGRSNQPQHF. CDR3 nucleotide sequence: TGTGCCAGCAGTAAGGGGGAGGCAGGGGGCCGGAGCAATCAGCCCCAGCATTTT.

In this sample, this clonotype turned up many times. The V and J genes are TRBV2 and TRBJ2-7; D possibly corresponds to TRBD2 (5 bases). Trimming removed 1 base at V and 4 bases at J, with 11 bases between. The germline gives CDR1 SNHLY, CDR2 FYNNEI. This CDR3 is 14 amino acids long. CDR3 sequence: CASSEGRTLYEQYF. CDR3 DNA: TGTGCCAGCAGTGAAGGTCGGACTCTGTACGAGCAGTACTTC.

This clonotype appeared many times. This rearrangement joins TRBV2 to TRBJ2-7; 7 bases map to TRBD1. The trim removed 6 bases at V and 2 bases at J, leaving 10 bases unmatched. Germline V CDR1 and CDR2: SNHLY, FYNNEI. The CDR3 is made up of 15 amino acids. The CDR3 loop reads CASSPPTGTAYEQYF. CDR3 DNA sequence: TGTGCCAGCAGCCCCCCGACAGGGACGGCCTACGAGCAGTACTTC.

This clonotype occurred a few times. The chain employs TRBV9 and TRBJ2-5; D not certain. The CDR3 is made up of 14 amino acids. The germline CDR1 and CDR2 sequences are SGDLS and YYNGEE. Trimming took off 0 bases at V and 3 bases at J, with 9 bases between the two ends. The CDR3 region has the DNA TGTGCCAGCAGCGTAGGATGGGCAGAAGAGACCCAGTACTTC. It is translated as CASSVGWAEETQYF.

In this sample, this clonotype turned up many times. The gene calls are TRBV2 and TRBJ1-1; possible D gene TRBD1, 5 bases. The ends were cut back, 2 bases at V and 7 bases at J, with 8 bases in the middle. Germline lookup yields CDR1 SNHLY and CDR2 FYNNEI. There are 12 residues in the CDR3. The chain's CDR3 is CASSETGFEAFF. The CDR3 DNA sequence: TGTGCCAGCAGTGAAACAGGCTTTGAAGCTTTCTTT.

This clonotype was seen a few times. The V gene is TRBV20-1, the J gene TRBJ2-7; the D is unclear. Trimming removed 6 bases from V and 5 bases from J, with 14 bases in between. The germline gives CDR1 DFQATT, CDR2 SNEGSKA (reference sequence). This CDR3 is built from 12 residues. The CDR3 is CSAAKGFNEQYF. DNA for the CDR3: TGCAGTGCCGCAAAAGGATTCAACGAGCAGTACTTC.